This TCR beta chain was observed in a study of Ad26.COV2.S vaccination and SARS-CoV-2 variants. Overall study: The donor was enrolled in the Ad26.COV2.S arm of the COV1001 trial. Each vaccinee took Ad26.COV2.S intramuscularly, once or twice 56 days apart. Notes on the study in general: Those who received the vaccine showed greater spike-specific TCR breadth than those given placebo.

Trimming left V 9 bases short and J 4 bases short, with 11 bases between. From germline, CDR1 is KGHDR and CDR2 SFDVKD. The CDR3 is made up of 13 amino acids. Here immunoSEQ multiplex PCR was the method, and the copy in TCRdb shows in-frame clones only, minus some. The repertoire holds around 420,000 clones, around 87% seen once, with less than 4% in the top ten. Details on this clone: The antigen is unknown.

As to treatment: 15 to 20 received Ad26.COV2.S at low or high dose, single or two shots; about 5 received placebo; per-sample allocation not given. Sampling occurred on day 63 after the first vaccine or placebo injection. A Boston adult aged 18-55 years was the donor. This sequence joins TRBV24-1 and TRBJ1-4, with D perhaps matching TRBD1 (6 bases). The origin of this receptor is a person aged 18-65 years who received the Ad26.COV2.S COVID-19 vaccine or a placebo. Sequenced here: peripheral blood, sampled in a trial of Ad26.COV2.S vaccine versus placebo. The CDR3 nucleotides read TGTGCCACCCAGGACAGAGTTAATGAAAAACTGTTTTTT. Its protein product is CATQDRVNEKLFF.